This T cell receptor beta chain appears in the sequencing data of a study of cytotoxic CD8 clonotypes in ibrutinib-treated CLL. The method was immunoSEQ multiplex PCR; TCRdb's version includes in-frame clones alone and lacks a portion of them. The sample yields nearly 300,000 clones, roughly four fifths seen once. Sequenced here: PBMCs, sampled at disease progression, from a patient treated with ibrutinib. This TCR was sampled from a human donor with chronic lymphocytic leukemia.

The CDR3 DNA follows: TGTGCCAGCAGCTTACTGCGGCAGTTCAATCAGCCCCAGCATTTT. This codes for CASSLLRQFNQPQHF. J is TRBJ1-5 and V is TRBV7-2; unclear D gene. The germline V and J ends were trimmed by 2 bases and 3 bases, with 11 bases remaining between them. The CDR3 extends over 15 amino acids. Germline CDR1 is SGHTA and CDR2 is FQGNSA.